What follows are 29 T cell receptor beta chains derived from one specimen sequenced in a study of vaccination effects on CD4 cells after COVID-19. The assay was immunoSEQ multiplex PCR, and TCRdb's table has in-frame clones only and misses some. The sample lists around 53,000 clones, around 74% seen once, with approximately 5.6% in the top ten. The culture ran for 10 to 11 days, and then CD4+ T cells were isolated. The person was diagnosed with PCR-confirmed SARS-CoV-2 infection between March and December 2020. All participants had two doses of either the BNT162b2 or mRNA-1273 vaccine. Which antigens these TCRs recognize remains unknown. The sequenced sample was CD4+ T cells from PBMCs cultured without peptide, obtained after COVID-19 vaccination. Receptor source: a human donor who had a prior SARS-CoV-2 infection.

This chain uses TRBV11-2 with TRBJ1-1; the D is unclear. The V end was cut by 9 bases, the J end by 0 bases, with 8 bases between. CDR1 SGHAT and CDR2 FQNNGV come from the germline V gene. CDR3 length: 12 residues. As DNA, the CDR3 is TGTGCCAGTGGGAGAATGAACACTGAAGCTTTCTTT. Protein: CASGRMNTEAFF.

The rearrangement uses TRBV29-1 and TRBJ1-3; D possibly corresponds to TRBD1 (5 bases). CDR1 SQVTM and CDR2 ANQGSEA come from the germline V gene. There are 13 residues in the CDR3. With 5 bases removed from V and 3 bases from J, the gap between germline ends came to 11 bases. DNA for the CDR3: TGCAGCGTTAACGGGGGACTTGGAAACACCATATATTTT. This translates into CSVNGGLGNTIYF.

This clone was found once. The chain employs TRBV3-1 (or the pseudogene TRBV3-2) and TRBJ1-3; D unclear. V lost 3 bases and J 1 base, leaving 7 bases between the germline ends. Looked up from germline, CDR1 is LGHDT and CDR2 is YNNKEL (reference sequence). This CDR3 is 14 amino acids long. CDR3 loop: CASSHAGSGNTIYF. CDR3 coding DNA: TGTGCCAGCAGCCACGCAGGTTCTGGAAACACCATATATTTT.

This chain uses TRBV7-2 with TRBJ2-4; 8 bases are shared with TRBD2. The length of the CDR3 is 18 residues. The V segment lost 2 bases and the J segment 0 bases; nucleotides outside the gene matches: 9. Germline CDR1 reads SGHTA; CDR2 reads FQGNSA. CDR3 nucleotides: TGTGCCAGCAGCTTACGTGCTAGCGGGCCCGTAGCCAAAAACATTCAGTACTTC. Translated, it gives CASSLRASGPVAKNIQYF.

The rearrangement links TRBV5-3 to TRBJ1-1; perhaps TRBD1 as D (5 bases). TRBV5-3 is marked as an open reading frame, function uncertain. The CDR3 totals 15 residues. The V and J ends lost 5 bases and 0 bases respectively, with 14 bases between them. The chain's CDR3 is CARSSDRPMNTEAFF. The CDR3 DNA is TGTGCCAGAAGTAGCGACAGACCTATGAACACTGAAGCTTTCTTT.

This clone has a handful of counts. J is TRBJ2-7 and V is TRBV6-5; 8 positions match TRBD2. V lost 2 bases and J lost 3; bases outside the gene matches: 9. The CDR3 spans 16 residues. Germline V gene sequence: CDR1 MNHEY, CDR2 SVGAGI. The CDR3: CASSYAFAGGFYEQYF. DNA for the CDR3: TGTGCCAGCAGTTACGCTTTCGCGGGAGGATTCTACGAGCAGTACTTC.

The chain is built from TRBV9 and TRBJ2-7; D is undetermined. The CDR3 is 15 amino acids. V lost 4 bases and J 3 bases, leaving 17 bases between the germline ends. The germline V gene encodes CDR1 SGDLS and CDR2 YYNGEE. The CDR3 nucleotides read TGTGCCAGCAGCCCCACTCCAGTTTTTGACTACGAGCAGTACTTC. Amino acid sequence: CASSPTPVFDYEQYF.

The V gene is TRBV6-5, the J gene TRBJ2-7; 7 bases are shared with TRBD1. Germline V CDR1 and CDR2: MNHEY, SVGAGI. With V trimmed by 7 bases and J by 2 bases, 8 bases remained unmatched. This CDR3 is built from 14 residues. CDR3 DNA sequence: TGTGCCAGCAATCGCCCGGGACAGACCTACGAGCAGTACTTC. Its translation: CASNRPGQTYEQYF.

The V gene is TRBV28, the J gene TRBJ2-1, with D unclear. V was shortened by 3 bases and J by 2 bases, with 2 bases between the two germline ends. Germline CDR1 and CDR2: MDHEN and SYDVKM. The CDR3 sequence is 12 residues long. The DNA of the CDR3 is TGTGCCAGCAGTTTCACCTACAATGAGCAGTTCTTC. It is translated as CASSFTYNEQFF.

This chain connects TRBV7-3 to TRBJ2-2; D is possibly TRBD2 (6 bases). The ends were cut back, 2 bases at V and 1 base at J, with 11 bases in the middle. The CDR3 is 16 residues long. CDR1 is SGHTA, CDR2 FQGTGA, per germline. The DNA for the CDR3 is TGTGCCAGCAGCTTATTCGGGAGCCAGAACACCGGGGAGCTGTTTTTT. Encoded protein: CASSLFGSQNTGELFF.

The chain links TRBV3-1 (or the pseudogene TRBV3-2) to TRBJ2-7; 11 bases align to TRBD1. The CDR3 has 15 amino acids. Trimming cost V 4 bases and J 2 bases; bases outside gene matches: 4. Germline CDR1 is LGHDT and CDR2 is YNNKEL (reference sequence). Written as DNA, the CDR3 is TGTGCCAGCAGCCCCAGGACAGGGGGCGCCTACGAGCAGTACTTC. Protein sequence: CASSPRTGGAYEQYF.

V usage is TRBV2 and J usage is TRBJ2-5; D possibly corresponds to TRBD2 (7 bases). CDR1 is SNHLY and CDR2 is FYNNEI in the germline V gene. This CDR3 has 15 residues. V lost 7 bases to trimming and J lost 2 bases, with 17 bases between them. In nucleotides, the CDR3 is TGTGCCAGCAAGGGCCAGGAGGGGGGGCAAGAGACCCAGTACTTC. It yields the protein CASKGQEGGQETQYF.

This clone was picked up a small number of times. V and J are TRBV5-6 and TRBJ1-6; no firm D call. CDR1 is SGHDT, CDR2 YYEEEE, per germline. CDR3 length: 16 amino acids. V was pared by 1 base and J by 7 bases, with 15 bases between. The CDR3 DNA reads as TGTGCCAGCAGCTTGAGCTGGGATCTCGGCAATTCACCCCTCCACTTT. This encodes CASSLSWDLGNSPLHF.

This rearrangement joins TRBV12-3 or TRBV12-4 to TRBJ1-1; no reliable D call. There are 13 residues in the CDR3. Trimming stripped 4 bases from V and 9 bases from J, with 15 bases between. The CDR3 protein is CASSSQGSLQAFF. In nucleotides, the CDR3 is TGTGCCAGCAGTTCACAAGGCAGCTTACAAGCTTTCTTT.

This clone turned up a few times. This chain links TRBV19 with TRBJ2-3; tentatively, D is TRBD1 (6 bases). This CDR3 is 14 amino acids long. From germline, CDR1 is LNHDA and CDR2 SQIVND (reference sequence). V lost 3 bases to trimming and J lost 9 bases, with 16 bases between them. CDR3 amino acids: CASSITPLRGTQYF. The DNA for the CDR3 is TGTGCCAGTAGTATTACCCCCCTAAGGGGGACGCAGTATTTT. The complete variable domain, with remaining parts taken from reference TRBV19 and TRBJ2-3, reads DGGITQSPKYLFRKEGQNVTLSCEQNLNHDAMYWYRQDPGQGLRLIYYSQIVNDFQKGDIAEGYSVSREKKESFPLTVTSAQKNPTAFYLCASSITPLRGTQYFGPGTRLTVL.

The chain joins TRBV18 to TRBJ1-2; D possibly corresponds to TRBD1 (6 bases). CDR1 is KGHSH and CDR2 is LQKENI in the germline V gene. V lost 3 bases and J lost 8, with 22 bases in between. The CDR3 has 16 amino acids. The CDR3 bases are TGTGCCAGCTCACCGGGTCAGGCAGGGGCGACTAGCGGCTACACCTTC. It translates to CASSPGQAGATSGYTF.

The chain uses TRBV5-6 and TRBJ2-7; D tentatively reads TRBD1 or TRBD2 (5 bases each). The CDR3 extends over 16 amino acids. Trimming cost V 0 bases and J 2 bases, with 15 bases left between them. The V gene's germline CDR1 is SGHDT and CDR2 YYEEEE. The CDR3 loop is CASSLDRGPSPYEQYF. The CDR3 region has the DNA TGTGCCAGCAGCTTGGACCGGGGCCCCTCCCCCTACGAGCAGTACTTC.

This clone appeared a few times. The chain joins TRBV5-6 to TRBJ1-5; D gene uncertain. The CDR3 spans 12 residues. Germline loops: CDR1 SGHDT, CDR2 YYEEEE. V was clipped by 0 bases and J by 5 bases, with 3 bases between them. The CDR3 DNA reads TGTGCCAGCAGCTTGGTGGATCAGCCCCAGCATTTT. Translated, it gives CASSLVDQPQHF.

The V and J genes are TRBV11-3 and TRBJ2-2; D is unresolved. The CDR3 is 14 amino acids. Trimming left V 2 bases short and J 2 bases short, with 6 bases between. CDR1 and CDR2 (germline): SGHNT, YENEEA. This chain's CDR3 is CASSLSRNTGELFF. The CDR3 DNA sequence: TGTGCCAGCAGCTTAAGCAGAAACACCGGGGAGCTGTTTTTT.

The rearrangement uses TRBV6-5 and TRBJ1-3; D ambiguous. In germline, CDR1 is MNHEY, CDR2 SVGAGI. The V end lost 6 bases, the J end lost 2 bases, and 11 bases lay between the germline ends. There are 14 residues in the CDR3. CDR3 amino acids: CASRPTDAGNTIYF. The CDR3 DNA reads TGTGCCAGCAGACCAACGGACGCTGGAAACACCATATATTTT.

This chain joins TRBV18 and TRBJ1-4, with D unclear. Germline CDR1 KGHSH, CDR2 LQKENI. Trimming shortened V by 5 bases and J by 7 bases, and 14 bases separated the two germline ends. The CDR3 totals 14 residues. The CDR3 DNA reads TGTGCCAGCTCATACGCTGTGGGAGCTGAAAAACTGTTTTTT. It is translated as CASSYAVGAEKLFF.

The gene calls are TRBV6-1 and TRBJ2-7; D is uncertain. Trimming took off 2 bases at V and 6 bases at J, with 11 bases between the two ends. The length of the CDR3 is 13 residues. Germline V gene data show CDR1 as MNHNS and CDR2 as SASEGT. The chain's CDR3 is CASSERRPGEQYF. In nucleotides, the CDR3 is TGTGCCAGCAGTGAACGCCGCCCGGGCGAGCAGTACTTC.

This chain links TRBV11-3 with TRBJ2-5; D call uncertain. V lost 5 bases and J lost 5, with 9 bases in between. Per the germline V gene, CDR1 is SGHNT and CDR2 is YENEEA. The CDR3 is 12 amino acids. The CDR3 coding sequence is TGTGCCAGCAGCACCCAAGGGGAGACCCAGTACTTC. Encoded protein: CASSTQGETQYF.

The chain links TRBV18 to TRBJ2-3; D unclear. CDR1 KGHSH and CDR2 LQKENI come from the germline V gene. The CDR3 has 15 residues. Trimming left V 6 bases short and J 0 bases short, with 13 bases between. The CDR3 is CASSTAEGSTDTQYF. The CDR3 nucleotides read TGTGCCAGCTCCACGGCGGAAGGGAGCACAGATACGCAGTATTTT.

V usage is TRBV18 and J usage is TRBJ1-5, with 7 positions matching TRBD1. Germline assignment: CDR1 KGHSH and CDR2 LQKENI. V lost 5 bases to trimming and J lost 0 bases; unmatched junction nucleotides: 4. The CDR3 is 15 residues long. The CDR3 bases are TGTGCCAGCTCAGAGGGACAGTCTAGCAATCAGCCCCAGCATTTT. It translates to CASSEGQSSNQPQHF.

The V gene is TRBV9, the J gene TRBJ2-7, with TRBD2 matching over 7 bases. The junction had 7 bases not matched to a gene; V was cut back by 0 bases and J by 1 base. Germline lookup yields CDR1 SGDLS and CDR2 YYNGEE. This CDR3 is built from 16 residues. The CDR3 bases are TGTGCCAGCAGCGTAGCTGCGGGGGTCGTATCCTACGAGCAGTACTTC. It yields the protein CASSVAAGVVSYEQYF.

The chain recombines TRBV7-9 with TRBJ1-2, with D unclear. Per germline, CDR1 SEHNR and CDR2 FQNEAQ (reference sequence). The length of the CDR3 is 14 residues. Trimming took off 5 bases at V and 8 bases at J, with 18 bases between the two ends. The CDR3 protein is CASSGWEAPWGYTF. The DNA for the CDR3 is TGTGCCAGCAGCGGTTGGGAGGCCCCATGGGGCTACACCTTC.

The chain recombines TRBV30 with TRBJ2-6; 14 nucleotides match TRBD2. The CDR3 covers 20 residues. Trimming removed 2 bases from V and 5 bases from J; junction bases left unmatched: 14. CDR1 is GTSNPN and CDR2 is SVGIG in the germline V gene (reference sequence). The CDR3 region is CAWSPNTGLAGGPWANVLTF. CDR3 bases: TGTGCCTGGAGTCCCAATACCGGACTAGCGGGGGGCCCCTGGGCCAACGTCCTGACTTTC. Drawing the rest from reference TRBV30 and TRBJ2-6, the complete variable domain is SQTIHQWPATLVQPVGSPLSLECTVEGTSNPNLYWYRQAAGRGLQLLFYSVGIGQISSEVPQNLSASRPQDRQFILSSKKLLLSDSGFYLCAWSPNTGLAGGPWANVLTFGAGSRLTVL.

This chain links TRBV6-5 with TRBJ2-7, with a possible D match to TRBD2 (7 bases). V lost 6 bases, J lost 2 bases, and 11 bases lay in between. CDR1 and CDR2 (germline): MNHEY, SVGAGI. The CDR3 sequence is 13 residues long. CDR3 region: CASRVGGPYEQYF. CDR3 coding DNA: TGTGCCAGCAGAGTGGGGGGGCCCTACGAGCAGTACTTC.